The present T cell receptor beta chain was sequenced within a study of blood T cell repertoires in COVID-19. On the study more broadly: Whether acute or convalescent, the COVID-19 samples came from the United States, Italy and Spain.

In the authors' workflow: Reference gene primer amplification gave nucleated cell count estimates. The table came from immunoSEQ multiplex PCR; TCRdb's copy has only in-frame clones and leaves some out. That table gives V, J and clone size, and the DNA gave D and trimming. The sample holds more than 120,000 clones, roughly 85% seen once. CDR3 size: 14 residues. Germline CDR1 reads SGHNT; CDR2 reads YYREEE (reference sequence). The V and J ends lost 0 bases and 5 bases respectively, with 11 bases between them. The receptor was derived from a human donor with acute or convalescent COVID-19. The donor label of this sample is uncertain. V and J are TRBV5-4 and TRBJ1-1; D not certain. The material sequenced was peripheral blood. The CDR3 here is CASSLGSPGTEAFF. CDR3 coding DNA: TGTGCCAGCAGCTTGGGTTCCCCGGGGACTGAAGCTTTCTTT.